The sequence of this T cell receptor beta chain was determined in a study of CXCR3-negative and CXCR3-positive naive CD8 T cells. The germline V gene encodes CDR1 DFQATT and CDR2 SNEGSKA (reference sequence). This CDR3 spans 12 amino acids. Note on this clonotype: The antigen is not known.

Researchers prepared the TRB cDNA libraries using 5' RACE with UMI labels. Each CDR3 protein gets one entry in TCRdb, which reprocessed the 5' RACE reads and gives no DNA. Across approximately 59,000 distinct CDR3 sequences, the top ten clones capture approximately 0.72% of the sample. Study observations and caveats: More hydrophobic TRB CDR3s occurred in CXCR3-positive than in CXCR3-negative naive cells. After cryopreservation, expression of CXCR3 was partially reduced, and most assays were run with fresh PBMCs. The study found that naive CXCR3-negative and CXCR3-positive cells shared TRBV-TRBJ usage, while memory cells differed.

Sequences were obtained from naive CXCR3+ CD8+ T cells from blood. Subset described: CD45RO-CCR7+CD27+CD95- naive CD8+ T cells expressing CXCR3 (TNR3+). The clonotype originates from a human donor in good health. Some clones in this sample may be carry-over from other donors' samples. The V and J genes are TRBV20-1 and TRBJ2-7; TCRdb's D gene call, TRBD1, goes unchecked for lack of DNA. This chain's CDR3 is CSARLGDYEQYF.